A selection of T cell receptor beta chains follows, all from one sample in a study of T-cell memory formation after mild COVID-19. TCRdb reanalysed the 5' RACE reads using MiXCR and keeps one entry per CDR3 protein. Of roughly 500,000 distinct CDR3 sequences listed, around 20% are singletons. The sequenced sample consisted of PBMCs or a T cell subset sorted from them (not recorded which). These receptors came from an adult woman who had mild COVID-19 (a few samples of this study predate the infection). Cell type and time point are not known. Both conserved end residues are part of each CDR3. A D gene is named only where the DNA matches it firmly. Expanded clones get a size class; other rows say once, few or many, or leave the size out.

- - TRBJ2-7 TRBV7-8 TGTGCCAGCAGCTTAGTACGTGGCGGTTTTAGCTCCTACGAGCAGTACTTC CASSLVRGGFSSYEQYF
- few TRBJ2-6 TRBV30 TGTGCCTGGAGTTCCGAGGAGGGGTCTGGGGCCAACGTCCTGACTTTC CAWSSEEGSGANVLTF
- - TRBJ2-2 TRBV7-6 TGTGCCAGCAGCTTAGATCGTGGGAGGCAGGCCGGGGAGCTGTTTTTT CASSLDRGRQAGELFF
TRBD2 - TRBJ2-7 TRBV30 TGTGCCTGGAGCGGACTAGCGGGGGCCAAGAGCTCCTACGAGCAGTACTTC CAWSGLAGAKSSYEQYF
TRBD2 - TRBJ2-4 TRBV5-1 TGCGCCAGCAGCCTGGAACCGTCGGGCGGGGGGGCCTCCAAAAACATTCAGTACTTC CASSLEPSGGGASKNIQYF
TRBD2 - TRBJ2-1 TRBV24-1 TGTGCCACTGGGACTAGCGGGGTGAATGAGCAGTTCTTC CATGTSGVNEQFF
TRBD1 - TRBJ2-2 TRBV3-1 TGTGCCACCTCCAAGACAGGGGTCACCGGGGAGCTGTTTTTT CATSKTGVTGELFF
- - TRBJ2-7 TRBV5-8 TGTGCCAGCAGCCAATGGACCCGTAGGGGCTCCGAGCAGTACTTC CASSQWTRRGSEQYF
- - TRBJ2-2 TRBV20-1 TGCAGTGCTAGAGAGGACTCAAACACCGGGGAGCTGTTTTTT CSAREDSNTGELFF
- - TRBJ2-3 TRBV3-2 TGTGCCAGCAGCCCAGCGGGGAGGGGCACAGATACGCAGTATTTT CASSPAGRGTDTQYF
- many TRBJ2-7 TRBV18 TGTGCCAGCTCACCCCACTCCTACGAGCAGTACTTC CASSPHSYEQYF
- few TRBJ1-4 TRBV7-2 TGTGCCAGCAGCCGAGGGGGGCCTAATGAAAAACTGTTTTTT CASSRGGPNEKLFF
TRBD1 many TRBJ1-1 TRBV5-1 TGCGCCAGCAGCTCTAGCCCTCTCGGGAGGGGGCGTACTGAAGCTTTCTTT CASSSSPLGRGRTEAFF
- - TRBJ2-7 TRBV4-2 TGTGCCAGCAGCCCTCGACGCTCGTCCCGCTACGAGCAGTACTTC CASSPRRSSRYEQYF
- - TRBJ2-3 TRBV10-3 TGTGCCATCAGTGAGGGGGGTACGCAGTATTTT CAISEGGTQYF
TRBD1 - TRBJ2-7 TRBV7-6 TGTGCCAGCAGCTTACAGGGGGAAAATACCTACGAGCAGTACTTC CASSLQGENTYEQYF
TRBD2 few TRBJ2-5 TRBV5-1 TGCGCCAGCAGCGGGGGGACTAGCTCTGCGGTCCAAGAGACCCAGTACTTC CASSGGTSSAVQETQYF
- - TRBJ2-7 TRBV28 TGTGCTTCCCATCGGGACGCCTCATACGGGCAGTACTTC CASHRDASYGQYF
- few TRBJ1-2 TRBV5-1 TGCGCCAGCAGCGAGGGACCGTCAACCGACTATGGCTACACCTTC CASSEGPSTDYGYTF
TRBD2 - TRBJ2-1 TRBV29-1 TGCAGCGTAGCCGGGACTAGCGGGAGGGCCGTGTTGAATGAGCAGTTCTTC CSVAGTSGRAVLNEQFF
TRBD2 many TRBJ2-1 TRBV9 TGTGCCAGCAGCTTCGGGACTAGCGGGGGGAACTACAATGAGCAGTTCTTC CASSFGTSGGNYNEQFF
- - TRBJ1-2 TRBV20-1 TGCAGTGCTAGAGATGACCAACGCGGCTACACCTTC CSARDDQRGYTF
- few TRBJ2-5 TRBV20-1 TGCAGTGCTAGAGATACTAACCAAGAGACCCAGTACTTC CSARDTNQETQYF
- - TRBJ1-1 TRBV15 TGTGCCACCAGCAGGGGGTCCGGGGACCCGCTGAACACTGAAGCTTTCTTT CATSRGSGDPLNTEAFF
- few TRBJ1-1 TRBV5-1 TGCGCCAGCAGCTTGCGGGGGCCGGGCACTGAAGCTTTCTTT CASSLRGPGTEAFF
- - TRBJ2-3 TRBV10-3 TGTGCCATCAGCGCCGGACTCAGGAGTGATACGCAGTATTTT CAISAGLRSDTQYF
- few TRBJ2-3 TRBV2 TGTGCCAGCACCTTGGATCGGCCATCTAGCACAGATACGCAGTATTTT CASTLDRPSSTDTQYF